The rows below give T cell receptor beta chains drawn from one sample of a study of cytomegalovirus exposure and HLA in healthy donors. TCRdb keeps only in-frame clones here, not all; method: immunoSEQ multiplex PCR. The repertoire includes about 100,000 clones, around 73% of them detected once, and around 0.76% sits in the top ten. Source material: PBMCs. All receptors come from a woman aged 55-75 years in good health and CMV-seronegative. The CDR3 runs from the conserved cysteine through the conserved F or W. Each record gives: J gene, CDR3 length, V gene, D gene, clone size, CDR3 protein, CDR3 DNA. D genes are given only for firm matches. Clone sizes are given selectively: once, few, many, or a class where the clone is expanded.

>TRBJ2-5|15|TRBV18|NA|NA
CASSPSGSLRETQYF
TGTGCCAGCTCACCATCCGGGAGCCTACGGGAGACCCAGTACTTC
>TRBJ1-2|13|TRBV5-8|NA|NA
CASSGGQNYGYTF
TGTGCCAGCAGCGGAGGACAGAACTATGGCTACACCTTC
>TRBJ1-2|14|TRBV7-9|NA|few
CASSLGQLNYGYTF
TGTGCCAGCAGCTTAGGACAGCTCAACTATGGCTACACCTTC
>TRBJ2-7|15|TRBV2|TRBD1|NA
CASSVHRDRSYEQYF
TGTGCCAGCAGTGTCCACCGGGACAGATCCTACGAGCAGTACTTC
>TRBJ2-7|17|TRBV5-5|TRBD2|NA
CASSPSPTSGYSYEQYF
TGTGCCAGCAGCCCGTCCCCCACTAGCGGGTATTCCTACGAGCAGTACTTC
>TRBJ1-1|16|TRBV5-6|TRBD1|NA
CASSLRDRQSHTEAFF
TGTGCCAGCAGCTTGAGGGACAGGCAATCGCACACTGAAGCTTTCTTT
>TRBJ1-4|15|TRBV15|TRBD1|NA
CATSRDRGQQEKLFF
TGTGCCACCAGCAGAGATAGGGGGCAGCAGGAAAAACTGTTTTTT
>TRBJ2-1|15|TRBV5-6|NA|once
CASSLRRQLNNEQFF
TGTGCCAGCAGCTTGCGGAGACAGCTAAACAATGAGCAGTTCTTC
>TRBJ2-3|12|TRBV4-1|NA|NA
CASSFISGTQYF
TGCGCCAGCAGTTTCATTTCGGGTACGCAGTATTTT
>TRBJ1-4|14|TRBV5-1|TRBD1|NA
CASSFGQGNEKLFF
TGCGCCAGCAGCTTTGGACAGGGGAACGAAAAACTGTTTTTT
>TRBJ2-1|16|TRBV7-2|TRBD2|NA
CASSHASGGAYNEQFF
TGTGCCAGCAGCCACGCTAGCGGGGGGGCCTACAATGAGCAGTTCTTC
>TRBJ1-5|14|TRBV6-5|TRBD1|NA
CASSPTGGGQPQHF
TGTGCCAGCAGCCCGACAGGGGGCGGGCAGCCCCAGCATTTT
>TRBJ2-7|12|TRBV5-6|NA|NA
CASSLGRGEQYF
TGTGCCAGCAGCTTGGGCAGGGGCGAGCAGTACTTC
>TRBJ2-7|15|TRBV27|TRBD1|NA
CASSSWGTGGYEQYF
TGTGCCAGCAGTTCCTGGGGGACAGGGGGCTACGAGCAGTACTTC
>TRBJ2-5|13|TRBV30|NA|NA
CAWRTSPRETQYF
TGTGCCTGGAGGACTAGTCCGAGGGAGACCCAGTACTTC
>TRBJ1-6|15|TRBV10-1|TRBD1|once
CASSYGTGDNSPLHF
TGCGCCAGCAGCTACGGGACAGGGGATAATTCACCCCTCCACTTT
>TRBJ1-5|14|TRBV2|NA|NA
CASTRWGTNQPQHF
TGTGCCAGCACCCGTTGGGGGACAAATCAGCCCCAGCATTTT
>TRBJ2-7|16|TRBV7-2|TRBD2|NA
CASSLIGSGRAYEQYF
TGTGCCAGCAGCTTAATTGGTAGCGGGAGGGCCTACGAGCAGTACTTC
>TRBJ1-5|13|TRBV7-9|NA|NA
CASSLGPTQPQHF
TGTGCCAGCAGCTTAGGTCCGACACAGCCCCAGCATTTT
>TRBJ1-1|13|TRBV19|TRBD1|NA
CASTLTGSAEAFF
TGTGCCAGTACTTTGACAGGGTCGGCTGAAGCTTTCTTT
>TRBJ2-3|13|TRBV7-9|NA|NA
CASSARHTDTQYF
TGTGCCAGCAGCGCCAGACACACAGATACGCAGTATTTT
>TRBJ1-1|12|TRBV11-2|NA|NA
CASSSVDTEAFF
TGTGCCAGCAGCTCGGTTGACACTGAAGCTTTCTTT
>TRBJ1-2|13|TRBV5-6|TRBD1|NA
CASSPGQGEGYTF
TGTGCCAGCAGCCCTGGACAGGGGGAGGGCTACACCTTC
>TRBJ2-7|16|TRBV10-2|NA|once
CASNPRPPTSSYEQYF
TGCGCCAGCAATCCCAGGCCCCCGACCTCCTCCTACGAGCAGTACTTC
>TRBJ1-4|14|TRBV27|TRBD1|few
CASRRTGVREKLFF
TGTGCCAGCAGGAGGACAGGGGTTCGGGAAAAACTGTTTTTT
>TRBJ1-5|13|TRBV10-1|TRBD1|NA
CASSATGVLPQHF
TGCGCCAGCAGTGCAACAGGGGTTCTCCCCCAGCATTTT
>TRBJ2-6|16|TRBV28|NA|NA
CASSRPSSGGANVLTF
TGTGCCAGCAGCCGCCCATCCTCCGGTGGGGCCAACGTCCTGACTTTC
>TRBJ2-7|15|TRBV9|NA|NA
CASSVAADSSYEQYF
TGTGCCAGCAGCGTAGCCGCGGACAGTTCCTACGAGCAGTACTTC
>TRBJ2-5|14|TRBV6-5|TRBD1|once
CASSLTGPKETQYF
TGTGCCAGCAGCTTGACAGGGCCAAAGGAGACCCAGTACTTC
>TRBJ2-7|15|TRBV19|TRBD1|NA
CASSTAGTGDYEQYF
TGTGCCAGTAGTACCGCCGGGACAGGGGATTACGAGCAGTACTTC
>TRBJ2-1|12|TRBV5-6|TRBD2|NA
CASSSLAGGMFF
TGTGCCAGCAGCTCTCTAGCGGGAGGGATGTTCTTC
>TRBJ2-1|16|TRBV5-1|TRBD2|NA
CASRPGGGSSYNEQFF
TGCGCCAGCAGGCCGGGAGGCGGGAGCTCCTACAATGAGCAGTTCTTC
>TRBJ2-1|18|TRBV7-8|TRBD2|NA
CASSSGTSGGSSYNEQFF
TGTGCCAGCAGCTCCGGGACTAGCGGGGGGAGCTCCTACAATGAGCAGTTCTTC
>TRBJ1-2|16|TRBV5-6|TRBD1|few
CASSLGRQGASYGYTF
TGTGCCAGCAGCTTGGGCCGACAGGGGGCGAGCTATGGCTACACCTTC
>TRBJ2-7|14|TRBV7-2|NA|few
CASSFNSPLYEQYF
TGTGCCAGCAGCTTCAACTCCCCCCTATACGAGCAGTACTTC
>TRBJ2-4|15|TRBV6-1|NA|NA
CASSAGRGTKNIQYF
TGTGCCAGCAGTGCGGGTAGGGGCACAAAAAACATTCAGTACTTC
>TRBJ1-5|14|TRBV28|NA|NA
CASTPGGLNQPQHF
TGTGCCAGCACCCCGGGGGGCCTCAATCAGCCCCAGCATTTT
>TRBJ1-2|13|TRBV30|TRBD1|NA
CAWSAWTGNGYTF
TGTGCCTGGAGTGCGTGGACAGGGAACGGCTACACCTTC
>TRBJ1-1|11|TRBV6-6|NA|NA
CASSRDTEAFF
TGTGCCAGCAGTAGGGACACGGAAGCTTTCTTT
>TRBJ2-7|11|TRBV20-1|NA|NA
CSARGSYEQYF
TGCAGTGCTAGAGGCAGCTACGAGCAGTACTTC
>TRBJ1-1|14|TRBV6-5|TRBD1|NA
CASSEQGRSAEAFF
TGTGCCAGCAGTGAACAGGGGAGGAGCGCTGAAGCTTTCTTT
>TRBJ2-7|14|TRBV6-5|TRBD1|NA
CASSYYQTGYEQYF
TGTGCCAGCAGTTACTATCAGACAGGGTACGAGCAGTACTTC
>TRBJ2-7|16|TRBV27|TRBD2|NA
CASSPAGGGSRYEQYF
TGTGCCAGCAGCCCGGCGGGAGGGGGCTCTCGCTACGAGCAGTACTTC
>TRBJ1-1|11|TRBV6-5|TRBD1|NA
CASRRTGDVFF
TGTGCCAGCAGACGAACAGGGGACGTTTTCTTT
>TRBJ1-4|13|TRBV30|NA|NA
CAWRRGGWPELFF
TGTGCCTGGAGAAGAGGAGGGTGGCCTGAACTGTTTTTT
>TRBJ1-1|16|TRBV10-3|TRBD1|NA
CAISESLGQATTEAFF
TGTGCCATCAGTGAGTCCCTGGGACAGGCGACGACTGAAGCTTTCTTT
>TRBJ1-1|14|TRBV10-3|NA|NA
CAIRPWLWRGEAFF
TGTGCCATCAGGCCTTGGTTGTGGAGGGGTGAAGCTTTCTTT
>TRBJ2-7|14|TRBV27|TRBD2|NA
CASHPRRESYEQYF
TGTGCCAGCCACCCTCGGCGGGAGTCCTACGAGCAGTACTTC
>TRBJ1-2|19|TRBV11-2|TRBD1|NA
CASSLGPYRGRTHNYGYTF
TGTGCCAGCAGCTTAGGCCCGTACAGGGGGCGAACACATAACTATGGCTACACCTTC
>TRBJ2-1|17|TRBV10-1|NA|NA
CASSEDRDRVGYNEQFF
TGCGCCAGCAGTGAGGACCGGGATCGAGTGGGCTACAATGAGCAGTTCTTC
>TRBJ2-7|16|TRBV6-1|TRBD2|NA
CASSEPAGEVSYEQYF
TGTGCCAGCAGTGAACCGGCGGGGGAGGTATCCTACGAGCAGTACTTC
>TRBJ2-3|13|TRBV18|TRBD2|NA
CASSPLAEDTQYF
TGTGCCAGCTCACCCCTAGCGGAGGATACGCAGTATTTT
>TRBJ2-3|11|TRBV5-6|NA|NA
CASSQADTQYF
TGTGCCAGCAGCCAAGCGGATACGCAGTATTTT
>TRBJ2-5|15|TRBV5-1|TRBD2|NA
CASSLGGGVQETQYF
TGCGCCAGCAGCTTGGGCGGGGGGGTACAAGAGACCCAGTACTTC
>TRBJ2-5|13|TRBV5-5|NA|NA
CASSLNRAETQYF
TGTGCCAGCAGCTTGAACAGGGCGGAGACCCAGTACTTC